Following are 4 T cell receptor delta chains from one sample sequenced in a study of gamma-delta T cells after stem cell transplantation. TCRdb re-called clones from the RT-PCR reads via CATT. Here the sample spans 1,000 to 1,500 delta-chain clones, approximately 17% being singletons. The sample taken for sequencing was gamma-delta T cells. The source of these receptors is a human donor. It is not recorded whose cells these are; they may come from a transplant donor.

Remarks on this clone: A read error may be the cause here, since a much bigger clone is one base away. Other DNA sequences in this specimen translate into the identical CDR3. The chain couples TRDV2 to TRDJ1; TRDD3 is a possible D gene (5 bases). The CDR3 spans 14 residues. V gave up 0 bases and J gave up 5 bases, with 12 bases separating them. Germline V gene data show CDR1 as GEAIGNYY and CDR2 as EKD. Here the CDR3 DNA reads TGTGCCTGTGACACCGTGGGGAAAGGGGATAAACTCATCTTT. Residues: CACDTVGKGDKLIF.

For this clone: This sequence may be a read error, since a much larger clone differs from it by one base. The rearrangement links TRDV2 to TRDJ3, with 12 positions matching TRDD3. The germline V gene encodes CDR1 GEAIGNYY and CDR2 EKD. The CDR3 runs 21 residues. The junction had 8 bases not matched to a gene; V was cut back by 0 bases and J by 0 bases. In nucleotides, the CDR3 is TGTGCCTGTGACACCCTACTGGGGGATACCAATAGCTCCTGGGACACCCGACAGATGTTTTTC. Its translation is CACDTLLGDTNSSWDTRQMFF.

The chain recombines TRDV2 with TRDJ1; D gene uncertain. The CDR3 is 18 residues long. Trimming took 1 base from V and 0 from J, leaving 20 bases between them. Germline loops: CDR1 GEAIGNYY, CDR2 EKD. The CDR3 coding sequence is TGTGCCTGTGACACGATCGGTTCCCGGGGTTCTTACACCGATAAACTCATCTTT. Its translation is CACDTIGSRGSYTDKLIF.

J is TRDJ1 and V is TRDV2, with TRDD3 identical over 7 bases. Germline CDR1 is GEAIGNYY and CDR2 is EKD. The CDR3 has 15 residues. V gave up 3 bases and J gave up 7 bases; unmatched junction bases: 13. The chain's CDR3 is CACDYLRGGMSKLIF. The CDR3 DNA reads as TGTGCCTGTGACTACCTACGTGGGGGGATGAGTAAACTCATCTTT.